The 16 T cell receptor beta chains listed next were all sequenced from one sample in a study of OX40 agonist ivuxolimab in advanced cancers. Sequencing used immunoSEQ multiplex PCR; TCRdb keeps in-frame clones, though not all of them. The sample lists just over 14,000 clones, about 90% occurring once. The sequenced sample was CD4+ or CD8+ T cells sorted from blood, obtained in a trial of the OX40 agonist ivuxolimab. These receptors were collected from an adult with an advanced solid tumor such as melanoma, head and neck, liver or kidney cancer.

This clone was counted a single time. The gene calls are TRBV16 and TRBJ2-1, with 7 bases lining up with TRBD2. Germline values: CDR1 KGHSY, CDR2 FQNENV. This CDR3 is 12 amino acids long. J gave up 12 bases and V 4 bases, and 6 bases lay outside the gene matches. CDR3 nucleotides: TGTGCCAGCAGCCCTACGGCGGGAGTGCAGTTCTTC. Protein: CASSPTAGVQFF.

CDR3 in amino acids: CASSPELSPGDTQYF. The CDR3 region has the DNA TGTGCCAGCAGCCCGGAGTTGAGCCCCGGAGATACGCAGTATTTT. V and J are TRBV7-9 and TRBJ2-3, with D unclear. Trimming cost V 5 bases and J 5 bases, with 17 bases left between them. CDR3 length equals 15 residues. The germline CDR1 and CDR2 sequences are SEHNR and FQNEAQ (reference sequence).

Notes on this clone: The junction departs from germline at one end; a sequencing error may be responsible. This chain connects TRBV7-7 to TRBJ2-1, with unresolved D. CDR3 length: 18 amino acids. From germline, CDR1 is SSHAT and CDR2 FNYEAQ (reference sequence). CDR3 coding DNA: TGTGCTAGCAGCCTTGCTCCCACGGGCAGTTTCTCCTACAATGAGCAGTTCTTC. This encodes CASSLAPTGSFSYNEQFF.

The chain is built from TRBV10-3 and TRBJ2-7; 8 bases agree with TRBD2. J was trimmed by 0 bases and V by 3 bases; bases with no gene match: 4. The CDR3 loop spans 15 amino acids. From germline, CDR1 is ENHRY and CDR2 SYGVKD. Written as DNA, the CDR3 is TGTGCCATCAGTGATCAGCGGGAGACCTCCTACGAGCAGTACTTC. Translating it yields CAISDQRETSYEQYF.

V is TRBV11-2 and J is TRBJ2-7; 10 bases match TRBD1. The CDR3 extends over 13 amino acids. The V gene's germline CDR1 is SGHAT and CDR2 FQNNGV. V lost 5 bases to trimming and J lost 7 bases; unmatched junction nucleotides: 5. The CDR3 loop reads CASSMGQGWEQYF. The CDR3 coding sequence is TGTGCCAGCAGCATGGGACAGGGGTGGGAGCAGTACTTC.

The CDR3 sequence is CASSSDRGETEAFF. CDR3 sequence (DNA): TGTGCCAGCAGTTCCGACAGGGGAGAAACTGAAGCTTTCTTT. The chain links TRBV28 to TRBJ1-1; 8 positions agree with TRBD1. The germline V gene encodes CDR1 MDHEN and CDR2 SYDVKM. The CDR3 has 14 amino acids. J lost 5 bases, V lost 4 bases, and 6 bases had no gene match.

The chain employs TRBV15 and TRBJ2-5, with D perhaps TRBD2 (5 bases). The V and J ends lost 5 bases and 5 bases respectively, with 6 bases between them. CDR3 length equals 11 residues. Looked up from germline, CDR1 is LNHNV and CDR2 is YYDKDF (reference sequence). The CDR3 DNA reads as TGTGCCACCAGCGGGAGTGAGACCCAGTACTTC. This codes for CATSGSETQYF.

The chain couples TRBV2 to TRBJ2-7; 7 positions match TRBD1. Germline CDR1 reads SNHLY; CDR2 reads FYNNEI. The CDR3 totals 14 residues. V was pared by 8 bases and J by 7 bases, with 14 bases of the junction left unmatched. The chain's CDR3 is CASYAGTASGEQYF. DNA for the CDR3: TGTGCCAGCTACGCCGGGACAGCCTCGGGGGAGCAGTACTTC. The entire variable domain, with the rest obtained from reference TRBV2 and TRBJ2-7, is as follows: EPEVTQTPSHQVTQMGQEVILRCVPISNHLYFYWYRQILGQKVEFLVSFYNNEISEKSEIFDDQFSVERPDGSNFTLKIRSTKLEDSAMYFCASYAGTASGEQYFGPGTRLTVT.

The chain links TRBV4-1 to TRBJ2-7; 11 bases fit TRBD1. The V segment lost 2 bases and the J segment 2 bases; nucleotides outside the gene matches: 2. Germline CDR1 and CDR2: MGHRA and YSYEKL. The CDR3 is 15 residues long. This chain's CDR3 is CASSQPGQGAYEQYF. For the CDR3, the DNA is TGCGCCAGCAGCCAACCGGGACAGGGGGCCTACGAGCAGTACTTC.

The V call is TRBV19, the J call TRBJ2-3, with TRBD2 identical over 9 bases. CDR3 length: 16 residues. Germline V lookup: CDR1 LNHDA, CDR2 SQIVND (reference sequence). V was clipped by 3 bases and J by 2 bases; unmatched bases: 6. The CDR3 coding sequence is TGTGCCAGTAGTATCGGGCTAGCGGGAAACACAGATACGCAGTATTTT. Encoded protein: CASSIGLAGNTDTQYF.

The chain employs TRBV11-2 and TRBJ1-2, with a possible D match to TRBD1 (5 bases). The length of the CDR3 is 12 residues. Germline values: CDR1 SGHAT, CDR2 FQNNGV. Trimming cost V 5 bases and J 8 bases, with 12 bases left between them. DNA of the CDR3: TGTGCCAGCAGCCCGGGGGGAAGGGGCTACACCTTC. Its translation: CASSPGGRGYTF.

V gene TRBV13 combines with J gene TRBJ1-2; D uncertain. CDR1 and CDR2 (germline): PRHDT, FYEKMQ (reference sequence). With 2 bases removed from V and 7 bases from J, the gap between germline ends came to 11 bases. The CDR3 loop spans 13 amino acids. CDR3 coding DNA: TGTGCCAGCAGCTTATCCATCGAGGGTGGCTACACCTTC. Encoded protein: CASSLSIEGGYTF.

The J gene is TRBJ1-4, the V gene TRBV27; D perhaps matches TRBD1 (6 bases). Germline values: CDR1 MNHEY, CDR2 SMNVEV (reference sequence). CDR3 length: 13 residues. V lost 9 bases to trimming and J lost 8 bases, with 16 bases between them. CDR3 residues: CASRDTLYEKLFF. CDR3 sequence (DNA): TGTGCCAGTCGGGACACCTTGTACGAAAAACTGTTTTTT.

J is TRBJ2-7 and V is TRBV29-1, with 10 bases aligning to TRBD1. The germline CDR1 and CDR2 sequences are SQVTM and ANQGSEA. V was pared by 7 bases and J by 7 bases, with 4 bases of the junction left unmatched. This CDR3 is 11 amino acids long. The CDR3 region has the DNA TGCAGCGGGGGGACAGGGGTAGAGCAGTACTTC. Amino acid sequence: CSGGTGVEQYF.

The CDR3 is CASSPMSGTGGNEQFF. DNA for the CDR3: TGTGCCAGCAGCCCCATGTCAGGGACAGGAGGCAATGAGCAGTTCTTC. The J gene is TRBJ2-1, the V gene TRBV27; 8 bases map to TRBD1. The CDR3 has 16 amino acids. CDR1 MNHEY and CDR2 SMNVEV come from the germline V gene (reference sequence). Trimming removed 6 bases from V and 6 bases from J; junction bases left unmatched: 13.

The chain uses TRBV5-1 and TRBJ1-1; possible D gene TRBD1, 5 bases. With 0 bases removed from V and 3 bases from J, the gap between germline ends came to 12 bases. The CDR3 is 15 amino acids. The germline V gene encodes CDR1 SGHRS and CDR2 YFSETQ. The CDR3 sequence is CASSLVGQGYTEAFF. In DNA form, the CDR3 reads TGCGCCAGCAGCTTGGTAGGGCAGGGTTACACTGAAGCTTTCTTT.